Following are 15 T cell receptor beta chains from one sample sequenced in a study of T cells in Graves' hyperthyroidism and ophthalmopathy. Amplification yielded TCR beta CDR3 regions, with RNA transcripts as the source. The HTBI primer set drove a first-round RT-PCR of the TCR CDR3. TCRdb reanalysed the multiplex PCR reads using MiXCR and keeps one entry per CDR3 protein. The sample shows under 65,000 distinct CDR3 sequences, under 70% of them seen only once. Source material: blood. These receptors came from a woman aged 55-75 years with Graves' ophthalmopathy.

The CDR3 here is CATKAGVDSNQPQHF. CDR3 DNA sequence: TGCGCCACTAAAGCAGGGGTTGATAGCAATCAGCCCCAGCATTTT. The V gene is TRBV5-1, the J gene TRBJ1-5, with a possible D match to TRBD1 (6 bases). The V gene's germline CDR1 is SGHRS and CDR2 YFSETQ. The CDR3 spans 15 residues. Trimming cost V 9 bases and J 0 bases, with 16 bases left between them.

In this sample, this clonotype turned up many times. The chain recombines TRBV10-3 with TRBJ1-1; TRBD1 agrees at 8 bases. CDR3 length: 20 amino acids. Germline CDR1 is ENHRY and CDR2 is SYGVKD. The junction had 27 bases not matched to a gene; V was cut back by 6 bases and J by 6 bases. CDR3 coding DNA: TGTGCCATCAGCTCCAAGCCCCCGCACGGACAGGGCGCAGGAGGCTCTGAAGCTTTCTTT. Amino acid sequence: CAISSKPPHGQGAGGSEAFF.

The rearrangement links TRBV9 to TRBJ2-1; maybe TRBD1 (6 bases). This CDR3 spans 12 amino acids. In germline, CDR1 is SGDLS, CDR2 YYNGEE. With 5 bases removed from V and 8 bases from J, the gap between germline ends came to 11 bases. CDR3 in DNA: TGTGCCAGCAGTGGGGGCAGGGATGAGCAGTTCTTC. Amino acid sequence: CASSGGRDEQFF.

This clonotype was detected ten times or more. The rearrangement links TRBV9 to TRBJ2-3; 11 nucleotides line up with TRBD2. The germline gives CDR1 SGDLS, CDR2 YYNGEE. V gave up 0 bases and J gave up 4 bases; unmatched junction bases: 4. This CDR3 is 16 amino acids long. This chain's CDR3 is CASSVAVAGGADTQYF. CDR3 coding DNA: TGTGCCAGCAGCGTAGCTGTAGCGGGGGGGGCAGATACGCAGTATTTT. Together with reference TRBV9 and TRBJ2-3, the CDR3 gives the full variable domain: DSGVTQTPKHLITATGQRVTLRCSPRSGDLSVYWYQQSLDQGLQFLIQYYNGEERAKGNILERFSAQQFPDLHSELNLSSLELGDSALYFCASSVAVAGGADTQYFGPGTRLTVL.

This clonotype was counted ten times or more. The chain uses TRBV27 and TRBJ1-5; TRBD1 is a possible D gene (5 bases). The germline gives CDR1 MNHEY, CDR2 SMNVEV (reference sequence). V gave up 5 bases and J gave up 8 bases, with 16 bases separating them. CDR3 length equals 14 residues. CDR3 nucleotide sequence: TGTGCCAGCAGTCCCCTCGGGGCTTTTGAGCCCCAGCATTTT. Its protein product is CASSPLGAFEPQHF.

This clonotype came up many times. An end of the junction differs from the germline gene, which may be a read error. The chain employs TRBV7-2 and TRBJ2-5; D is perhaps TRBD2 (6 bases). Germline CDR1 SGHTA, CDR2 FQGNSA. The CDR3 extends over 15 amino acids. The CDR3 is CVSSLAPGRGGAQYF. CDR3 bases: TGTGTCAGCAGCTTAGCCCCTGGGCGGGGTGGGGCCCAGTACTTC.

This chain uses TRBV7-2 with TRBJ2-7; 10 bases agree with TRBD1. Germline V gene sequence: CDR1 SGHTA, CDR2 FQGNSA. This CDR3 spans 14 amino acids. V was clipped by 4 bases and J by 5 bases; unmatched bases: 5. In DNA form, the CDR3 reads TGTGCCAGCAGCTCGGGACAGGGGCCGGACGAGCAGTACTTC. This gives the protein CASSSGQGPDEQYF.

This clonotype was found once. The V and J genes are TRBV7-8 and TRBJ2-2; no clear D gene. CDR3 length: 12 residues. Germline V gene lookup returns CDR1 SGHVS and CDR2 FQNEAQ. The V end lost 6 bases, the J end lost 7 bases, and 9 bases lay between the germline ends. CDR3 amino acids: CASSPRVGELFF. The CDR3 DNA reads TGTGCCAGCAGTCCAAGGGTCGGGGAGCTGTTTTTT. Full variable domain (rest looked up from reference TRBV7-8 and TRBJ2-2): GAGVSQSPRYKVAKRGQDVALRCDPISGHVSLFWYQQALGQGPEFLTYFQNEAQLDKSGLPSDRFFAERPEGSVSTLKIQRTQQEDSAVYLCASSPRVGELFFGEGSRLTVL.

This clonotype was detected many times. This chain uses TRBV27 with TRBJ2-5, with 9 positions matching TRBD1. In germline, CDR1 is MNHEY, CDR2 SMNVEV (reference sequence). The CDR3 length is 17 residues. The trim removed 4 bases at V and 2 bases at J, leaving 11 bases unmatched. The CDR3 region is CASSYRGTGIGQETQYF. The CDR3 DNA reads TGTGCCAGCAGTTACCGAGGGACAGGGATAGGTCAAGAGACCCAGTACTTC.

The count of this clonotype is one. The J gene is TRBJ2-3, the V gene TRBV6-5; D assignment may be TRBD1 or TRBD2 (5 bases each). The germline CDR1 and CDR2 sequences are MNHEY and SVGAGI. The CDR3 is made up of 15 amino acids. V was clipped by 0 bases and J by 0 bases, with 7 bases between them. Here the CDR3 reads CASSYSRGSTDTQYF. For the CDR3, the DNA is TGTGCCAGCAGTTACTCGAGGGGTAGCACAGATACGCAGTATTTT.

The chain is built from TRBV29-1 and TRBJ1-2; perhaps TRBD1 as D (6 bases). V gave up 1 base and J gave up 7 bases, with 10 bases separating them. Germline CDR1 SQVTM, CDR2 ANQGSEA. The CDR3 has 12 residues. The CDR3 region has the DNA TGCAGCGTTGAAGGGTTCAGGGGTGGCTACACCTTC. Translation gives CSVEGFRGGYTF.

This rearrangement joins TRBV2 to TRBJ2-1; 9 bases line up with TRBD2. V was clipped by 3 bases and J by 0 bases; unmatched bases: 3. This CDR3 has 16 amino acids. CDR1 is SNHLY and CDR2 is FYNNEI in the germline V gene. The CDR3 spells CASSDGAGGSYNEQFF. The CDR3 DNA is TGTGCCAGCAGTGACGGAGCGGGGGGCTCCTACAATGAGCAGTTCTTC.

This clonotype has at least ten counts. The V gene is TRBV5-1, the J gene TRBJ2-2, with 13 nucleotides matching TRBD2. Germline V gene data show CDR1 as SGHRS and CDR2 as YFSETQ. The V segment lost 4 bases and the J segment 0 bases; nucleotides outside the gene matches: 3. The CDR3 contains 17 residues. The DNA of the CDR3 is TGCGCCAGCAGCAGGACTAGCGGGGGCCCGAACACCGGGGAGCTGTTTTTT. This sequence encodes CASSRTSGGPNTGELFF.

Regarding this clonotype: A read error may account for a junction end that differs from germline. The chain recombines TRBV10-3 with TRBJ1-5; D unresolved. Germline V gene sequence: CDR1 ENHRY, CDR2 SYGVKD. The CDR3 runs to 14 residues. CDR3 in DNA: TGTGCCAACAGCGAGACCGCTGAGGGAGACAATGAGCAGTTT. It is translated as CANSETAEGDNEQF.

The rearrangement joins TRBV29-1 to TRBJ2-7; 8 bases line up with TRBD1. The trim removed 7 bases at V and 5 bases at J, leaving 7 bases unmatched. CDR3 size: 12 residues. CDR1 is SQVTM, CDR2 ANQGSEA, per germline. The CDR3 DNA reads TGCAGCGGGGGGACAGGCGGGAACGAGCAGTACTTC. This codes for CSGGTGGNEQYF.